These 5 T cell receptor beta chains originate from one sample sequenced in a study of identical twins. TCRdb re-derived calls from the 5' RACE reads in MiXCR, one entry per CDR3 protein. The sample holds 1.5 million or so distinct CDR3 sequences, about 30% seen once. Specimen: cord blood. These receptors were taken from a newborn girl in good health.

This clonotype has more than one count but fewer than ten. CDR3: CSVARRSRYF. CDR3 in DNA: TGCAGCGTTGCGCGACGTTCGAGGTACTTC. The chain links TRBV29-1 to TRBJ2-4; D gene uncertain. This CDR3 contains 10 residues. Trimming removed 4 bases from V and 15 bases from J, with 13 bases in between. Germline V lookup: CDR1 SQVTM, CDR2 ANQGSEA.

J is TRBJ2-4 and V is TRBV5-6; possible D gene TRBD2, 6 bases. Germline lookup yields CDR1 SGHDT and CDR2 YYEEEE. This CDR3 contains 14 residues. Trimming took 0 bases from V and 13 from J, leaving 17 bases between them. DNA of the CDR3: TGTGCCAGCAGCTTGGAAGGCTGGCCGGGAGAGCAGTACTTC. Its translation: CASSLEGWPGEQYF.

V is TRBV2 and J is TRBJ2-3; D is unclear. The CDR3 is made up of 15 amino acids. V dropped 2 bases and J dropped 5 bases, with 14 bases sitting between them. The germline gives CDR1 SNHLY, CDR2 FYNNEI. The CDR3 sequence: CASSEQRLSGDTQYF. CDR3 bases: TGTGCCAGCAGTGAACAACGGCTCTCGGGAGATACGCAGTATTTT.

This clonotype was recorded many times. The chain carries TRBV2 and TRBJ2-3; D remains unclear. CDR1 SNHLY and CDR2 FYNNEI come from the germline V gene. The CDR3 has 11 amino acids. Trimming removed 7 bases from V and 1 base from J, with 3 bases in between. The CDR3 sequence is CASKGTDTQYF. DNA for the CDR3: TGTGCCAGCAAGGGCACAGATACGCAGTATTTT.

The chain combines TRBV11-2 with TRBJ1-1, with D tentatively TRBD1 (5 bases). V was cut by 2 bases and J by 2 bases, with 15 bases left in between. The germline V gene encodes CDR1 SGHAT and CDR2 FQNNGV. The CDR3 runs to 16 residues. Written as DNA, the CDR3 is TGTGCCAGCAGCTTATTTACCTTTAGGGACAACACTGAAGCTTTCTTT. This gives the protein CASSLFTFRDNTEAFF.